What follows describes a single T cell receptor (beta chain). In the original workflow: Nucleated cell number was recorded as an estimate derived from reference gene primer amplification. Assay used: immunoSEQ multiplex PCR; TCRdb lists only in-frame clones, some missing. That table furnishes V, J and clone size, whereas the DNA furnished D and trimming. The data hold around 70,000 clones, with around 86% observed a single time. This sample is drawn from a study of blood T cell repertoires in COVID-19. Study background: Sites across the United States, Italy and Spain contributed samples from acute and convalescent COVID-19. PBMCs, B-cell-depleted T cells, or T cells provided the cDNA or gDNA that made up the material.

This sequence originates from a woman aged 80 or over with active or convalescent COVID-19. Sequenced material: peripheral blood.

Here the CDR3 reads CASQRSGWAEQFF. CDR3 nucleotides: TGTGCCAGTCAGAGATCAGGGTGGGCTGAGCAGTTCTTC. The chain links TRBV12-3 or TRBV12-4 to TRBJ2-1; the D gene is possibly TRBD1 (5 bases). The V end lost 9 bases, the J end lost 9 bases, and 18 bases lay between the germline ends. The CDR3 is 13 amino acids.